The rows below give T cell receptor beta chains drawn from one sample of a study of blood T cell repertoires in COVID-19. Data came from immunoSEQ multiplex PCR; TCRdb stores just in-frame clones and leaves some out. The table lists about 44,000 clones, roughly nine tenths of them singletons. The sequencing input was peripheral blood. The source of these receptors is a man in his sixties or seventies with active COVID-19. The conserved cysteine and the conserved F or W are not part of the CDR3 here. D genes are given only for firm matches.

cdr3_length	v_call	d_call	j_call	cdr3_aa
15	TRBV19	TRBD1	TRBJ1-2	ASSTQTGGNSRDGYT
13	TRBV18	.	TRBJ1-1	ASSPRETQNTEAF
11	TRBV18	.	TRBJ1-6	ASSPSRDSPLH
18	TRBV18	TRBD2	TRBJ2-3	ASSPRRLEGLAVTTDTQY
13	TRBV3-1/TRBV3-2	.	TRBJ1-1	ASSQGTEVWTEAF
9	TRBV29-1	.	TRBJ1-2	SVEAGVGYT
11	TRBV7-3	TRBD1	TRBJ1-1	ASSVQGPTEAF
13	TRBV3-1/TRBV3-2	.	TRBJ2-5	ASSQAGSEGETQY
13	TRBV7-9	TRBD2	TRBJ2-5	ASSLGAGGPQTQY
13	TRBV3-1/TRBV3-2	.	TRBJ2-1	ASSQAAGSGWAQF
13	TRBV5-1	TRBD2	TRBJ2-3	ASSRTSGDADTQY
11	TRBV2	TRBD1	TRBJ2-1	ASRETGDNEQF
12	TRBV19	TRBD1	TRBJ1-2	ASSDRGLGYGYT
12	TRBV9	.	TRBJ2-7	ASSTTPDSYEQY
11	TRBV6-5	TRBD1	TRBJ1-2	ATLSGTVYGYT
18	TRBV4-3	TRBD1	TRBJ2-1	ASSPADDRGRNWTNNEQF
15	TRBV4-2	.	TRBJ2-2	ASRPMGYNLNTGELF
13	TRBV28	.	TRBJ2-3	ASRAGTSWEDTQY
14	TRBV15	.	TRBJ2-2	ATSKGGTGVYGELF
11	TRBV18	.	TRBJ2-3	ASSPRQTDTQY
12	TRBV5-1	.	TRBJ1-1	ASSRGLRGTEAF
13	TRBV10-3	.	TRBJ1-5	AIGPGKGVNQPQH
13	TRBV5-4	.	TRBJ2-1	ASSLNRGGYNEQF
13	TRBV5-1	TRBD2	TRBJ2-1	ASSLGLAGGGEQF
14	TRBV3-1/TRBV3-2	TRBD2	TRBJ2-7	ASSWGGLAINDEQY
11	TRBV4-3	.	TRBJ1-1	ASSQEAETEAF
12	TRBV2	TRBD1	TRBJ2-3	ASTKTGAADTQY
14	TRBV5-4	TRBD2	TRBJ2-7	ASSLARTSGGYEQY
19	TRBV4-1	TRBD2	TRBJ2-1	ASSQDRPGLAGVLPYNEQF
11	TRBV27	.	TRBJ1-1	ASSLDGASEAF
10	TRBV30	TRBD1	TRBJ2-2	AGQGAAGELF
14	TRBV5-4	TRBD2	TRBJ2-2	ASSLVGTSYTGELF
13	TRBV9	TRBD2	TRBJ2-1	ASSVGDYSDNEQF
13	TRBV19	TRBD1	TRBJ1-2	ASSIPGQGSSGYT
11	TRBV18	.	TRBJ1-1	ASSQTTDTEAF
13	TRBV7-2	.	TRBJ1-6	ASSSDRTQNSPLH
12	TRBV2	.	TRBJ1-5	ASSALTGGQPQH
16	TRBV28	.	TRBJ1-6	ASSPPPDSISYNSPLH
12	TRBV15	TRBD1	TRBJ2-7	ATSREGQVQEQY
13	TRBV4-3	.	TRBJ1-2	ASSQVSTILYGYT
11	TRBV5-5	.	TRBJ2-7	ASSLGRAYEQY
12	TRBV5-1	TRBD1	TRBJ2-3	ASSLGDRVDTQY
15	TRBV4-1	TRBD1	TRBJ2-6	ASSQGTGVGGANVLT
14	TRBV7-9	TRBD2	TRBJ2-5	ASSEADSGPQETQY
14	TRBV10-3	.	TRBJ2-3	AISELRGGNTDTQY
15	TRBV21-1	.	TRBJ2-5	ASSVGGVPLGKKTQY
13	TRBV7-9	TRBD1	TRBJ2-3	ASRRGQGATDTQY
12	TRBV5-4	.	TRBJ1-6	ASSPRGGDSPLH